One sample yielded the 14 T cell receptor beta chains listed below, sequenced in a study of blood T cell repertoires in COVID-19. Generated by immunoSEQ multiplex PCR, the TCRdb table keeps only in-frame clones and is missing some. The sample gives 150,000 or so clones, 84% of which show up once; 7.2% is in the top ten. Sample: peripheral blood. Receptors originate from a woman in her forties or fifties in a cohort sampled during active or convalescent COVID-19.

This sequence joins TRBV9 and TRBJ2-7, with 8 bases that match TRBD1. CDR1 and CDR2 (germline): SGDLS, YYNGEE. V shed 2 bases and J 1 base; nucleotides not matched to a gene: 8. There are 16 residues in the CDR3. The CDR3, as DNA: TGTGCCAGCAGCGTTTCCCGGGACAGGTATTCCTACGAGCAGTACTTC. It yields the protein CASSVSRDRYSYEQYF.

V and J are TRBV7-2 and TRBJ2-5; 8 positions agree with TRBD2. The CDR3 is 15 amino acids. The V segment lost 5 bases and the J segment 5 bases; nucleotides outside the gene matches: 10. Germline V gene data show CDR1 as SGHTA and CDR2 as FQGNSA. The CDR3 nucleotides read TGTGCCAGCAGCCTCCTCGGGGGGGCTTACGAGACCCAGTACTTC. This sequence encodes CASSLLGGAYETQYF.

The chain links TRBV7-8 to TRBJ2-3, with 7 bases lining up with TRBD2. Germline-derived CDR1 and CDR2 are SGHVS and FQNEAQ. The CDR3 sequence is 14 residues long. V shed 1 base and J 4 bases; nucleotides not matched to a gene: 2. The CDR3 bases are TGTGCCAGCAGCTTAGGCCGGGAGGCAGATACGCAGTATTTT. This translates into CASSLGREADTQYF.

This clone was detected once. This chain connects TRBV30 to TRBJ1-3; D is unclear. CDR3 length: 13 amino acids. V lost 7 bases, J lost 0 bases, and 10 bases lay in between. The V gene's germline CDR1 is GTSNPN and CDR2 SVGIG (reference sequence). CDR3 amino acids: CAYLGGSGNTIYF. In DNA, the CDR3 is TGTGCCTACCTAGGTGGCTCTGGAAACACCATATATTTT.

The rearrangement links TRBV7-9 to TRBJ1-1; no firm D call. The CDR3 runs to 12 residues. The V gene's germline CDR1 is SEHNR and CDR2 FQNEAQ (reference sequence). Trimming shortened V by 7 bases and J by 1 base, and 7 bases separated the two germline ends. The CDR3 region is CASTAGNTEAFF. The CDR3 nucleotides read TGTGCCAGCACGGCGGGGAACACTGAAGCTTTCTTT.

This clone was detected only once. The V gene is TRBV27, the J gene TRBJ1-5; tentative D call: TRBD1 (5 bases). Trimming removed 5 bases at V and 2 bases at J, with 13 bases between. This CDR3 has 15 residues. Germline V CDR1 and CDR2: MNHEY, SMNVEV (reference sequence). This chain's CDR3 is CASSPGWGGNQPQHF. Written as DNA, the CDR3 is TGTGCCAGCAGTCCCGGGTGGGGGGGCAATCAGCCCCAGCATTTT.

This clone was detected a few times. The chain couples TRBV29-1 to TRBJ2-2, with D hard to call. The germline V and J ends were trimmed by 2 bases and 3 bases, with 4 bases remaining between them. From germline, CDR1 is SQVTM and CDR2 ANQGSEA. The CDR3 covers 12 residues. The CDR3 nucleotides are TGCAGCGTTGAACGGTACACCGGGGAGCTGTTTTTT. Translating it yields CSVERYTGELFF.

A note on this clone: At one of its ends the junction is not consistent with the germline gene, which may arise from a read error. The CDR3 spells CASGVAGGLVVF. CDR3 DNA: TGTGCCAGTGGAGTGGCGGGGGGGCTTGTGGTCTTC. This chain joins TRBV19 and TRBJ2-1, with TRBD2 matching over 9 bases. This CDR3 has 12 residues. Germline V gene sequence: CDR1 LNHDA, CDR2 SQIVND (reference sequence).

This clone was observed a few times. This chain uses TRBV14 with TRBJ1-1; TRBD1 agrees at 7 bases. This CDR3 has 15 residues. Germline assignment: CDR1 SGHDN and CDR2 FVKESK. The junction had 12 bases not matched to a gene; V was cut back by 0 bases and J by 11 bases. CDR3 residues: CASSQDVGVRGPAFF. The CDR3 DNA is TGTGCCAGCAGCCAAGACGTTGGGGTAAGGGGGCCTGCTTTCTTT.

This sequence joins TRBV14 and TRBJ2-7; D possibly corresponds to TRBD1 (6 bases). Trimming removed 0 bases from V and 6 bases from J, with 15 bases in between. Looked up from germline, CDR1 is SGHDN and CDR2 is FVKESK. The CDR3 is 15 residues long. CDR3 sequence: CASSQDAQGLGEQYF. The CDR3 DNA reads TGTGCCAGCAGCCAAGATGCACAGGGTCTTGGCGAGCAGTACTTC.

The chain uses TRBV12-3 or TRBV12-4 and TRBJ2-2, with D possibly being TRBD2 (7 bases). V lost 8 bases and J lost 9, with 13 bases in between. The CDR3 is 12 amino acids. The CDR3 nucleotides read TGTGCCAGCTCTTCGGGGGGCTGGGAGCTGTTTTTT. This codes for CASSSGGWELFF.

CDR3 DNA sequence: TGTGCCAGCAGCTTGGCCGTAGCGGGGGTCTACGAGCAGTACTTC. Translated: CASSLAVAGVYEQYF. This chain uses TRBV5-8 with TRBJ2-7; 9 bases are a match to TRBD2. V dropped 0 bases and J dropped 3; count of bases not matched to a gene: 4. CDR1 and CDR2 from the germline V gene are SGHTS and YDEGEE. CDR3 size: 15 residues.

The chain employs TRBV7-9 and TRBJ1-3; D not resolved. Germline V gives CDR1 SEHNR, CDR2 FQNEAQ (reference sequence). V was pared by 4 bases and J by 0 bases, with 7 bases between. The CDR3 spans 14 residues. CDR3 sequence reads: CASSSGYSGNTIYF. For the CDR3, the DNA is TGTGCCAGCAGCTCGGGATACTCTGGAAACACCATATATTTT.

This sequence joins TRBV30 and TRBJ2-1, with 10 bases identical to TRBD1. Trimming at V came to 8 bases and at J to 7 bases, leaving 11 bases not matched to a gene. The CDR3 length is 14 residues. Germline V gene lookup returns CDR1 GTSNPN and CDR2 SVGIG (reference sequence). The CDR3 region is CALEGDRGGNEQFF. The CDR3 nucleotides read TGTGCCCTCGAAGGGGACAGGGGTGGGAATGAGCAGTTCTTC.